These 25 T cell receptor beta chains originate from one sample sequenced in a study of cytomegalovirus exposure and HLA in healthy donors. The PCR employed 60 Vbeta primers together with 13 Jbeta primers. Profiling relied on immunoSEQ multiplex PCR, and the TCRdb table lists in-frame clones only, not all of them. The sample contains under 100,000 clones, more than 70% of which appear only once. Sequencing was done on a sample of PBMCs. The source is a man in his forties in good health and CMV-seronegative.

The chain carries TRBV6-5 and TRBJ2-7; no clear D. Per germline, CDR1 MNHEY and CDR2 SVGAGI. The length of the CDR3 is 12 residues. The V gene lost 7 bases and the J gene lost 7 bases, with 14 bases spanning the gap. CDR3 loop: CASTSGTLEQYF. The CDR3 DNA reads as TGTGCCAGCACGTCAGGAACCTTGGAGCAGTACTTC.

The chain uses TRBV2 and TRBJ1-5; 9 nucleotides line up with TRBD1. The CDR3 is 14 residues long. Per germline, CDR1 SNHLY and CDR2 FYNNEI. After removal of 6 bases from V and 6 bases from J, the junction contained 6 bases not matched to a gene. The CDR3 DNA follows: TGTGCCAGCAGCACCGGGACAGGGATTCAGCCCCAGCATTTT. It codes for CASSTGTGIQPQHF. Complete variable domain (other parts from reference TRBV2 and TRBJ1-5): EPEVTQTPSHQVTQMGQEVILRCVPISNHLYFYWYRQILGQKVEFLVSFYNNEISEKSEIFDDQFSVERPDGSNFTLKIRSTKLEDSAMYFCASSTGTGIQPQHFGDGTRLSIL.

This clone was seen once. The genes are TRBV7-2 and TRBJ2-5; the match to TRBD2 covers 8 bases. Germline V gives CDR1 SGHTA, CDR2 FQGNSA. The CDR3 has 15 residues. J was trimmed by 5 bases and V by 1 base; bases with no gene match: 6. The CDR3 region has the DNA TGTGCCAGCAGCTTAGGGGCGGGGGGCTATGAGACCCAGTACTTC. Amino acid sequence: CASSLGAGGYETQYF. Supplemented by reference TRBV7-2 and TRBJ2-5, the full variable domain reads GAGVSQSPSNKVTEKGKDVELRCDPISGHTALYWYRQSLGQGLEFLIYFQGNSAPDKSGLPSDRFSAERTGGSVSTLTIQRTQQEDSAVYLCASSLGAGGYETQYFGPGTRLLVL.

The V call is TRBV7-9, the J call TRBJ2-7; D is perhaps TRBD1 (6 bases). This CDR3 has 12 residues. CDR1 is SEHNR, CDR2 FQNEAQ, per germline (reference sequence). V lost 10 bases, J lost 5 bases, and 15 bases lay in between. This chain's CDR3 is CAIPTGPDEQYF. CDR3 nucleotide sequence: TGTGCCATCCCAACAGGGCCCGACGAGCAGTACTTC. Based on the CDR3 plus reference TRBV7-9 and TRBJ2-7, the full variable domain is DTGVSQNPRHKITKRGQNVTFRCDPISEHNRLYWYRQTLGQGPEFLTYFQNEAQLEKSRLLSDRFSAERPKGSFSTLEIQRTEQGDSAMYLCAIPTGPDEQYFGPGTRLTVT.

The genes are TRBV9 and TRBJ1-2; possible D gene TRBD1, 6 bases. Germline loops: CDR1 SGDLS, CDR2 YYNGEE. V was cut by 5 bases and J by 4 bases, with 15 bases left in between. The CDR3 spans 14 residues. In DNA form, the CDR3 reads TGTGCCAGCAGTAGCGGGGGGCTCGGCTATGGCTACACCTTC. It codes for CASSSGGLGYGYTF.

The chain carries TRBV10-3 and TRBJ1-4; perhaps TRBD1 as D (6 bases). Germline V gene data show CDR1 as ENHRY and CDR2 as SYGVKD. The CDR3 sequence is 14 residues long. Trimming removed 5 bases from V and 2 bases from J, with 9 bases in between. The CDR3 protein is CAISRGHTNEKLFF. The CDR3 DNA reads TGTGCCATCAGTCGGGGACACACTAATGAAAAACTGTTTTTT.

A word on this clone: The junction and the germline gene differ at one end; a read error may be behind it. This chain connects TRBV7-9 to TRBJ1-1; D gene uncertain. This CDR3 region has 12 residues. Germline CDR1 SEHNR, CDR2 FQNEAQ (reference sequence). This CDR3 reads CSSSFQFTEAFF. For the CDR3, the DNA is TGTTCCAGCAGCTTCCAATTCACTGAAGCTTTCTTT.

The chain couples TRBV28 to TRBJ1-1; 10 nucleotides match TRBD1. Germline assignment: CDR1 MDHEN and CDR2 SYDVKM. V lost 8 bases and J lost 5; bases outside the gene matches: 17. This CDR3 has 17 amino acids. In DNA, the CDR3 is TGTGCCAGCCACGAAGATTATAGGACAGGGGGTGATACTGAAGCTTTCTTT. As protein: CASHEDYRTGGDTEAFF.

This clone is categorized as medium-sized. In nucleotides, the CDR3 is TGTGCCAGCAGTGAGTTGGCTAGCGGGGGACACACAGATACGCAGTATTTT. Protein product: CASSELASGGHTDTQYF. The rearrangement links TRBV2 to TRBJ2-3; 10 positions match TRBD2. Germline V gene lookup returns CDR1 SNHLY and CDR2 FYNNEI. CDR3 size: 17 residues. After removal of 3 bases from V and 2 bases from J, the junction contained 8 bases not matched to a gene.

This rearrangement joins TRBV4-1 to TRBJ2-1; TRBD1 agrees at 10 bases. The ends lost 0 bases at V and 6 bases at J; junction bases unmatched: 8. The CDR3 is 17 amino acids. Germline V lookup: CDR1 MGHRA, CDR2 YSYEKL. This chain's CDR3 is CASSQDSVGQGFNEQFF. The CDR3 coding sequence is TGCGCCAGCAGCCAAGATAGTGTGGGACAGGGGTTCAATGAGCAGTTCTTC.

The chain joins TRBV30 to TRBJ1-2, with TRBD1 matching over 11 bases. CDR1 is GTSNPN and CDR2 is SVGIG in the germline V gene (reference sequence). The junction had 7 bases not matched to a gene; V was cut back by 3 bases and J by 4 bases. This CDR3 contains 15 residues. Here the CDR3 DNA reads TGTGCCTGGAGCAGGACAGGGGGCAGGAGCTATGGCTACACCTTC. Protein product: CAWSRTGGRSYGYTF. Filled out from reference TRBV30 and TRBJ1-2, the complete variable domain reads SQTIHQWPATLVQPVGSPLSLECTVEGTSNPNLYWYRQAAGRGLQLLFYSVGIGQISSEVPQNLSASRPQDRQFILSSKKLLLSDSGFYLCAWSRTGGRSYGYTFGSGTRLTVV.

V usage is TRBV21-1 and J usage is TRBJ1-1; TRBD1 is the table's D call and was not checked against the DNA. TRBV21-1 is deemed a pseudogene. This CDR3 contains 15 residues. This chain's CDR3 is CASSKAFRMNTEAFF. The DNA of the CDR3 is TGTGCCAGCAGCAAAGCATTCAGGATGAACACTGAAGCTTTCTTT.

The CDR3 spells CAISSSGTGTYEQYF. The DNA of the CDR3 is TGTGCCATCAGTAGCTCCGGGACAGGGACCTACGAGCAGTACTTC. V gene TRBV10-3 combines with J gene TRBJ2-5, with 9 bases fitting TRBD1. The J call may be wrong; the DNA end is better matched by TRBJ2-7. The CDR3 is made up of 15 amino acids. Germline V CDR1 and CDR2: ENHRY, SYGVKD.

This chain uses TRBV7-2 with TRBJ2-1; unclear D gene. V was clipped by 6 bases and J by 5 bases, with 11 bases between them. The CDR3 length is 13 residues. Germline values: CDR1 SGHTA, CDR2 FQGNSA. The CDR3 here is CASSFLINNEQFF. The DNA for the CDR3 is TGTGCCAGCAGTTTCCTAATCAACAATGAGCAGTTCTTC.

The rearrangement joins TRBV2 to TRBJ2-3; no clear D gene. CDR1 is SNHLY, CDR2 FYNNEI, per germline. The CDR3 runs to 14 residues. The germline V and J ends were trimmed by 5 bases and 5 bases, with 14 bases remaining between them. CDR3 sequence (DNA): TGTGCCAGCAGTCCTCGACAAGGTCAAGATACGCAGTATTTT. Its protein is CASSPRQGQDTQYF.

The CDR3 loop is CAISETTGHSNYGYTF. CDR3 sequence (DNA): TGTGCCATCAGTGAGACGACAGGGCATAGTAACTATGGCTACACCTTC. V gene TRBV10-3 combines with J gene TRBJ1-2, with 7 bases matching TRBD1. CDR1 and CDR2 from the germline V gene are ENHRY and SYGVKD. V was pared by 2 bases and J by 1 base, with 7 bases of the junction left unmatched. This CDR3 has 16 residues.

This clone turned up a few times. V is TRBV7-8 and J is TRBJ2-1, with D tentatively TRBD2 (5 bases). The CDR3 sequence is 13 residues long. Germline CDR1 is SGHVS and CDR2 is FQNEAQ. V lost 2 bases, J lost 7 bases, and 9 bases lay in between. The CDR3 here is CASSLRGRNEQFF. The CDR3 DNA reads as TGTGCCAGCAGCTTACGGGGAAGGAATGAGCAGTTCTTC.

The chain couples TRBV27 to TRBJ2-7; 9 positions match TRBD1. Trimming at V came to 8 bases and at J to 3 bases, leaving 11 bases not matched to a gene. The CDR3 consists of 15 residues. The germline CDR1 and CDR2 sequences are MNHEY and SMNVEV (reference sequence). DNA of the CDR3: TGTGCCAGCCACCGTTCGGGACAGGGACTCTACGAGCAGTACTTC. It encodes CASHRSGQGLYEQYF.

In this sample, this clone turned up a few times. The chain carries TRBV28 and TRBJ2-3, with TRBD2 identical over 12 bases. Losses at the gene ends were 2 bases for V and 11 bases for J; bases not matched to a gene: 8. The germline gives CDR1 MDHEN, CDR2 SYDVKM. The CDR3 totals 15 residues. The CDR3 bases are TGTGCCAGCAGTTTAGGGACTAGCGGGTTTTATTTGCAGTATTTT. It codes for CASSLGTSGFYLQYF.

The chain employs TRBV7-6 and TRBJ2-1; TRBD2 aligns across 7 bases. This CDR3 is 19 amino acids long. With V trimmed by 5 bases and J by 4 bases, 20 bases remained unmatched. Per germline, CDR1 SGHVS and CDR2 FNYEAQ. Here the CDR3 reads CASSALLASLNIAYNEQFF. The CDR3 DNA reads as TGTGCCAGCAGCGCCCTACTAGCGTCTTTAAATATCGCTTACAATGAGCAGTTCTTC.

This chain connects TRBV5-4 to TRBJ2-7, with D possibly matching TRBD1 (5 bases). CDR1 is SGHNT and CDR2 is YYREEE in the germline V gene (reference sequence). The V end was cut by 0 bases, the J end by 5 bases, with 9 bases between. The CDR3 loop spans 13 amino acids. CDR3: CASSLVQGHEQYF. CDR3 in DNA: TGTGCCAGCAGCTTGGTCCAGGGCCACGAGCAGTACTTC.

In nucleotides, the CDR3 is TGTGCCAGCAGCTGGGGACAGGGGGTATCCTACGAGCAGTACTTC. Amino acids: CASSWGQGVSYEQYF. The chain joins TRBV7-2 to TRBJ2-7; 11 bases agree with TRBD1. CDR1 SGHTA and CDR2 FQGNSA come from the germline V gene. This CDR3 spans 15 amino acids. With 4 bases clipped from V and 1 base from J, the junction kept 3 bases outside the gene matches.

V usage is TRBV6-5 and J usage is TRBJ2-7; TRBD2 matches 10 bases. CDR3 length equals 14 residues. Per the germline V gene, CDR1 is MNHEY and CDR2 is SVGAGI. V lost 1 base, J lost 7 bases, and 4 bases stayed unmatched. In nucleotides, the CDR3 is TGTGCCAGCAGTTACTTAGCGGGGGGTCGGGAGCAGTACTTC. Translated, it gives CASSYLAGGREQYF.

The chain joins TRBV27 to TRBJ1-5; possibly TRBD1 for D (5 bases). This CDR3 spans 14 amino acids. Germline lookup yields CDR1 MNHEY and CDR2 SMNVEV (reference sequence). V lost 4 bases and J 0 bases, leaving 7 bases between the germline ends. CDR3 in amino acids: CASSSQGSNQPQHF. CDR3 DNA sequence: TGTGCCAGCAGTTCGCAGGGTAGCAATCAGCCCCAGCATTTT.

V and J are TRBV19 and TRBJ2-1; 10 positions agree with TRBD2. The trim removed 7 bases at V and 5 bases at J, leaving 8 bases unmatched. There are 15 residues in the CDR3. CDR1 is LNHDA, CDR2 SQIVND, per germline (reference sequence). The CDR3 DNA is TGTGCCAGTAACATAGGACTAGCGGAAAACAATGAGCAGTTCTTC. Translation gives CASNIGLAENNEQFF.